This TCR beta chain was recorded in a study of OX40 agonist ivuxolimab in advanced cancers. Study observations and caveats: Within 6 weeks, CD4+ and CD8+ blood T cells expanded clonally at 0.1 to 3.0 mg/kg.

As to this clone: As yet, its antigen is unknown.

This CDR3 region has 14 residues. Trimming took off 0 bases at V and 5 bases at J, with 11 bases between the two ends. Per germline, CDR1 LGHNA and CDR2 YSLEER. Patients with a history of autoimmune disease or on systemic immunosuppression were excluded. Blood got drawn at baseline, again on cycle 4 day 1, and then on cycle 7 day 1. Repertoires were generated with immunoSEQ multiplex PCR, while TCRdb's copy carries only in-frame clones and drops some. The table has tens of thousands of clones, 91% seen once; the top ten hold more than 14%. This chain uses TRBV4-3 with TRBJ2-7; D ambiguous. The material was CD4+ or CD8+ T cells sorted from blood, obtained in a trial of the OX40 agonist ivuxolimab. The receptor comes from an adult with an advanced solid tumor such as melanoma, head and neck, liver or kidney cancer. CDR3 sequence reads: CASSQDRLGHEQYF. The CDR3 DNA follows: TGCGCCAGCAGCCAAGATAGGCTGGGCCACGAGCAGTACTTC.